These 18 T cell receptor beta chains share one sample of origin, sequenced in a study of blood T cell repertoires in COVID-19. The method was immunoSEQ multiplex PCR; TCRdb's version includes in-frame clones alone and lacks a portion of them. The profile shows fewer than 45,000 clones, about 88% of them singletons. Sequencing was done on a sample of peripheral blood. Receptors originate from a human donor in a cohort sampled during active COVID-19.

This rearrangement joins TRBV7-6 to TRBJ2-7; 8 nucleotides align to TRBD1. The V gene end was trimmed by 1 base and the J gene end by 0 bases; junction bases not matched to a gene: 8. This CDR3 region has 17 residues. Per germline, CDR1 SGHVS and CDR2 FNYEAQ. CDR3 DNA sequence: TGTGCCAGCAGCTTAGGGGCGGCAGGGGGCGCCTCCTACGAGCAGTACTTC. This translates into CASSLGAAGGASYEQYF.

The V gene is TRBV6-5, the J gene TRBJ1-3; D remains ambiguous. V was pared by 2 bases and J by 3 bases, with 8 bases between. This CDR3 has 14 residues. CDR1 and CDR2 from the germline V gene are MNHEY and SVGAGI. CDR3 nucleotides: TGTGCCAGCAGTTACGCTATTGTTGGAAACACCATATATTTT. Amino acids: CASSYAIVGNTIYF.

The genes are TRBV6-2 or TRBV6-3 and TRBJ2-3, with 9 bases fitting TRBD2. The length of the CDR3 is 16 residues. The ends lost 5 bases at V and 4 bases at J; junction bases unmatched: 10. The germline V gene has CDR1 MNHEY and CDR2 SVGEGT. The CDR3 DNA reads TGTGCCAGCAGTACCGGTTTTGCGGGGGGGGCAGATACGCAGTATTTT. Its translation: CASSTGFAGGADTQYF.

V and J are TRBV27 and TRBJ1-1; D call uncertain. The CDR3 runs 14 residues. The V gene's germline CDR1 is MNHEY and CDR2 SMNVEV (reference sequence). Trimming removed 3 bases at V and 0 bases at J, with 8 bases between. The CDR3 DNA follows: TGTGCCAGCAGTTTGTGGAGGATGAACACTGAAGCTTTCTTT. This translates into CASSLWRMNTEAFF.

The chain combines TRBV9 with TRBJ2-7; 12 positions match TRBD1. J lost 5 bases, V lost 3 bases, and 6 bases had no gene match. Germline CDR1 SGDLS, CDR2 YYNGEE. The CDR3 is made up of 15 amino acids. The CDR3 coding sequence is TGTGCCAGCAGCGCCGGGACAGGGGGCCCCAACGAGCAGTACTTC. The encoded protein is CASSAGTGGPNEQYF.

The chain combines TRBV10-3 with TRBJ2-2, with 12 nucleotides matching TRBD1. CDR1 is ENHRY, CDR2 SYGVKD, per germline. The J segment lost 4 bases and the V segment lost 2 bases, leaving 2 bases of the junction unmatched. There are 16 residues in the CDR3. The CDR3 here is CAISEGTGGGTGELFF. CDR3 nucleotide sequence: TGTGCCATCAGTGAGGGGACAGGGGGCGGCACCGGGGAGCTGTTTTTT.

The chain is built from TRBV2 and TRBJ1-4; 8 nucleotides agree with TRBD1. The germline gives CDR1 SNHLY, CDR2 FYNNEI. V lost 8 bases to trimming and J lost 2 bases; unmatched junction nucleotides: 10. The CDR3 contains 16 residues. The CDR3 DNA reads as TGTGCCAGCTCTAAGGACAGGGCCCGGACTAATGAAAAACTGTTTTTT. This codes for CASSKDRARTNEKLFF.

This clone occurred a few times. V is TRBV7-8 and J is TRBJ2-2; TRBD2 matches at 8 bases. The CDR3 contains 16 residues. The V gene end was trimmed by 2 bases and the J gene end by 6 bases; junction bases not matched to a gene: 8. The germline V gene has CDR1 SGHVS and CDR2 FQNEAQ. In DNA, the CDR3 is TGTGCCAGCAGCTTATCTGGCGGGGGGTCGTCCGGGGAGCTGTTTTTT. Amino acid sequence: CASSLSGGGSSGELFF.

V usage is TRBV29-1 and J usage is TRBJ2-1; D gene uncertain. CDR3 length: 13 residues. CDR1 and CDR2 (germline): SQVTM, ANQGSEA. V lost 3 bases and J 4 bases, leaving 10 bases between the germline ends. DNA of the CDR3: TGCAGCGTTGAGTTAATGTTATACAATGAGCAGTTCTTC. Translated, it gives CSVELMLYNEQFF.

The chain uses TRBV7-2 and TRBJ2-1; 11 positions match TRBD2. Unmatched junction bases numbered 9, after V lost 5 bases and J lost 9 bases. The CDR3 covers 15 residues. CDR1 SGHTA and CDR2 FQGNSA come from the germline V gene. The CDR3 DNA reads as TGTGCCAGCAGCCTGACACCGGGACTAGCGGTTGAGCAGTTCTTC. It translates to CASSLTPGLAVEQFF.

The chain has TRBV4-3 and TRBJ2-2; 10 bases line up with TRBD2. The CDR3 sequence is 17 residues long. V dropped 1 base and J dropped 5; count of bases not matched to a gene: 7. Germline CDR1 LGHNA, CDR2 YSLEER. The CDR3 DNA sequence: TGCGCCAGCAGCCAAGGAGGAGGTAGCGGGGGGACCGGGGAGCTGTTTTTT. Encoded protein: CASSQGGGSGGTGELFF.

The rearrangement joins TRBV3-1 (or the pseudogene TRBV3-2) to TRBJ1-1; D might be TRBD1 (6 bases). Per the germline V gene, CDR1 is LGHDT and CDR2 is YNNKEL (reference sequence). V dropped 5 bases and J dropped 3 bases, with 19 bases sitting between them. CDR3 length equals 16 residues. CDR3 protein: CASSSWETAGDTEAFF. Here the CDR3 DNA reads TGTGCCAGCAGCTCCTGGGAGACGGCAGGGGACACTGAAGCTTTCTTT.

The chain recombines TRBV9 with TRBJ1-2; D remains ambiguous. The CDR3 is 15 residues long. Germline assignment: CDR1 SGDLS and CDR2 YYNGEE. The V and J ends lost 4 bases and 6 bases respectively, with 19 bases between them. CDR3 in amino acids: CASSPRLSPFNGYTF. CDR3 in DNA: TGTGCCAGCAGCCCCCGACTGTCGCCGTTTAATGGCTACACCTTC.

The V call is TRBV6-5, the J call TRBJ2-1; TRBD1 aligns across 10 bases. The V segment lost 6 bases and the J segment 7 bases; nucleotides outside the gene matches: 6. CDR1 and CDR2 from the germline V gene are MNHEY and SVGAGI. CDR3 length: 14 amino acids. CDR3 amino acids: CASRGQGSRNEQFF. In DNA, the CDR3 is TGTGCCAGCAGGGGACAGGGGAGTAGGAATGAGCAGTTCTTC.

This clone came up once. The J gene is TRBJ2-5, the V gene TRBV30; D is perhaps TRBD2 (6 bases). The CDR3 contains 14 residues. In germline, CDR1 is GTSNPN, CDR2 SVGIG (reference sequence). V was trimmed by 2 bases and J by 7 bases, leaving 17 bases between them. The CDR3 DNA is TGTGCCTGGAGTAGGAGGGCCACGGTAGGGACCCAGTACTTC. Residues: CAWSRRATVGTQYF.

The rearrangement joins TRBV18 to TRBJ1-2, with D tentatively TRBD1 (5 bases). V lost 3 bases to trimming and J lost 2 bases, with 13 bases between them. Germline lookup yields CDR1 KGHSH and CDR2 LQKENI. There are 15 residues in the CDR3. This CDR3 reads CASSPTGGANYGYTF. In DNA form, the CDR3 reads TGTGCCAGCTCACCCACGGGCGGGGCGAACTATGGCTACACCTTC.

The chain couples TRBV30 to TRBJ1-2, with TRBD1 matching over 7 bases. This CDR3 has 19 residues. The germline gives CDR1 GTSNPN, CDR2 SVGIG (reference sequence). V lost 0 bases, J lost 4 bases, and 20 bases stayed unmatched. The CDR3 DNA is TGTGCCTGGAGTGTATTAGACAGGGCTCCCCGTGTCGGGCTCTATGGCTACACCTTC. It is translated as CAWSVLDRAPRVGLYGYTF.

Remarks on this clone: The same CDR3 also results from other DNA sequences found in this sample. The V and J genes are TRBV7-9 and TRBJ2-3; 7 bases match TRBD2. The CDR3 contains 14 residues. Germline trimming cut 5 bases from V and 0 bases from J; bases unmatched to any gene: 2. Germline assignment: CDR1 SEHNR and CDR2 FQNEAQ (reference sequence). CDR3 loop: CASSGEGSTDTQYF. Written as DNA, the CDR3 is TGTGCCAGCAGCGGGGAGGGAAGCACAGATACGCAGTATTTT.